This T cell receptor (beta chain) was identified during a study of cytomegalovirus exposure and HLA in healthy donors. Study results and caveats: Rarity characterized most TCR sequences, yet some public TCRs appeared in many donors.

Vbeta (60) and Jbeta (13) primers were used in the PCR. Sequencing was performed with immunoSEQ multiplex PCR; in TCRdb, only in-frame clones are kept and a portion is missing. The table lists around 300,000 clones, approximately 70% of them singletons, with under 3% in the top ten. V was pared by 0 bases and J by 2 bases, with 6 bases between. The CDR3 runs to 14 residues. The germline V gene has CDR1 MRHNA and CDR2 SNTAGT. Ten or more counts support this clone. Its antigen is undetermined. The chain couples TRBV6-4 to TRBJ2-3; D ambiguous. Material for sequencing was PBMCs. This sequence was found in a female donor in good health and CMV-seronegative. The CDR3 DNA sequence: TGTGCCAGCAGTGACTCGAGCACCACAGATACGCAGTATTTT. Translation: CASSDSSTTDTQYF.